The 16 T cell receptor beta chains presented below share a single source sample, sequenced in a study of blood T cell repertoires in COVID-19 (dated by TCRdb to about 2020). Receptor amplification or capture employed the immunoSEQ multiplex PCR assay. TCRdb took this table from immuneACCESS and kept in-frame rearrangements with V and J called. Such tables lack part of the clones; where checked against another copy, unresolved V genes explain under half of the gap, and the rest is unexplained. The sample includes 150,000 to 200,000 clones, with about 80% observed a single time. The ten largest clones add up to about 9% of the sample. Input material: peripheral blood. Receptors were obtained from a woman in her 50s with active or convalescent COVID-19.

The genes are TRBV19 and TRBJ2-5; tentatively, D is TRBD2 (6 bases). Germline CDR1 and CDR2: LNHDA and SQIVND (reference sequence). The V end lost 5 bases, the J end lost 5 bases, and 15 bases lay between the germline ends. This CDR3 has 14 residues. The DNA for the CDR3 is TGTGCCAGTAGTCTCGCGGGACTTTGGGAGACCCAGTACTTC. Translation gives CASSLAGLWETQYF.

The rearrangement links TRBV4-2 to TRBJ2-7; 14 nucleotides line up with TRBD2. This CDR3 is 22 amino acids long. The trim removed 0 bases at V and 5 bases at J, leaving 21 bases unmatched. Germline V lookup: CDR1 LGHNA, CDR2 YNFKEQ. In DNA, the CDR3 is TGTGCCAGCAGCCAAGATGCTAGTCTCGGGACTAGCGGGAGAAGGGCGTGGAACGAGCAGTACTTC. It specifies CASSQDASLGTSGRRAWNEQYF.

The genes are TRBV19 and TRBJ1-2; D unclear. Germline CDR1 reads LNHDA; CDR2 reads SQIVND (reference sequence). There are 14 residues in the CDR3. V was pared by 2 bases and J by 4 bases, with 11 bases between. CDR3: CASSIRTRTYGYTF. The DNA of the CDR3 is TGTGCCAGTAGTATACGTACGCGTACCTATGGCTACACCTTC.

The chain combines TRBV5-5 with TRBJ2-2; a possible D gene is TRBD1 (5 bases). The CDR3 runs to 16 residues. CDR1 and CDR2 (germline): SGHKS, YYEKEE (reference sequence). V was cut by 0 bases and J by 7 bases, with 16 bases left in between. CDR3 protein: CASSLAKVRQRGELFF. DNA of the CDR3: TGTGCCAGCAGCTTGGCCAAAGTAAGACAGCGCGGGGAGCTGTTTTTT.

The rearrangement joins TRBV7-2 to TRBJ2-3; D is ambiguous. Trimming took off 5 bases at V and 6 bases at J, with 12 bases between the two ends. CDR1 and CDR2 from the germline V gene are SGHTA and FQGNSA. This CDR3 has 13 residues. CDR3 DNA sequence: TGTGCCAGCAGCCAAAATGAGGCGGATACGCAGTATTTT. It yields the protein CASSQNEADTQYF. Supplemented by reference TRBV7-2 and TRBJ2-3, the full variable domain reads GAGVSQSPSNKVTEKGKDVELRCDPISGHTALYWYRQSLGQGLEFLIYFQGNSAPDKSGLPSDRFSAERTGGSVSTLTIQRTQQEDSAVYLCASSQNEADTQYFGPGTRLTVL.

The chain is built from TRBV27 and TRBJ1-2; TRBD1 matches 7 bases. Germline loops: CDR1 MNHEY, CDR2 SMNVEV (reference sequence). CDR3 length: 19 amino acids. Losses at the gene ends were 5 bases for V and 4 bases for J; bases not matched to a gene: 22. The CDR3 here is CASSPKTGWATGVFYGYTF. Here the CDR3 DNA reads TGTGCCAGCAGTCCTAAGACAGGGTGGGCTACGGGCGTGTTCTATGGCTACACCTTC.

CDR3 protein: CASSLSNISPYEQYF. The CDR3 DNA reads TGTGCCAGCAGCCTATCCAATATCTCCCCGTACGAGCAGTACTTC. The chain combines TRBV28 with TRBJ2-7; D unclear. The V end lost 6 bases, the J end lost 4 bases, and 19 bases lay between the germline ends. The CDR3 is 15 residues long. The germline V gene encodes CDR1 MDHEN and CDR2 SYDVKM.

This chain joins TRBV6-5 and TRBJ1-1; D gene unclear. The CDR3 contains 13 residues. Trimming cost V 5 bases and J 5 bases, with 12 bases left between them. Germline assignment: CDR1 MNHEY and CDR2 SVGAGI. CDR3 amino acids: CASSPIQRTEAFF. DNA for the CDR3: TGTGCCAGCAGTCCAATCCAGAGGACTGAAGCTTTCTTT.

The V gene is TRBV3-1 (or the pseudogene TRBV3-2), the J gene TRBJ2-3; 9 bases are shared with TRBD1. V was clipped by 4 bases and J by 4 bases; unmatched bases: 6. CDR3 length: 15 residues. Germline V gene data show CDR1 as LGHDT and CDR2 as YNNKEL (reference sequence). In DNA form, the CDR3 reads TGTGCCAGCAGCCCCGGGACAGGGTTTTCAGATACGCAGTATTTT. Translating it yields CASSPGTGFSDTQYF.

This rearrangement joins TRBV7-2 to TRBJ1-1; D ambiguous. The V end lost 3 bases, the J end lost 4 bases, and 15 bases lay between the germline ends. The CDR3 has 15 amino acids. In germline, CDR1 is SGHTA, CDR2 FQGNSA. CDR3 protein: CASSFEGLSTTEAFF. The CDR3, as DNA: TGTGCCAGCAGCTTTGAGGGCCTATCCACCACTGAAGCTTTCTTT.

Many counts were recorded for this clone. V and J are TRBV7-6 and TRBJ2-7, with 8 bases matching TRBD1. Germline values: CDR1 SGHVS, CDR2 FNYEAQ. The CDR3 has 15 amino acids. J gave up 0 bases and V 2 bases, and 3 bases lay outside the gene matches. The CDR3, as DNA: TGTGCCAGCAGCTTACTTCAGGGGGCCTCCTACGAGCAGTACTTC. Residues: CASSLLQGASYEQYF. Full variable domain (missing parts from reference TRBV7-6 and TRBJ2-7): GAGVSQSPRYKVTKRGQDVALRCDPISGHVSLYWYRQALGQGPEFLTYFNYEAQQDKSGLPNDRFSAERPEGSISTLTIQRTEQRDSAMYRCASSLLQGASYEQYFGPGTRLTVT.

The J gene is TRBJ2-1, the V gene TRBV6-2 or TRBV6-3; 10 bases map to TRBD2. CDR1 is MNHEY and CDR2 is SVGEGT in the germline V gene. Trimming at V came to 5 bases and at J to 10 bases, leaving 8 bases not matched to a gene. This CDR3 is built from 14 residues. CDR3 protein: CASSAFLTSGEQFF. The CDR3 DNA reads TGTGCCAGCAGTGCCTTTCTGACTAGCGGGGAGCAGTTCTTC.

The chain is built from TRBV7-2 and TRBJ2-3; TRBD2 might be the D (7 bases). Germline assignment: CDR1 SGHTA and CDR2 FQGNSA. The CDR3 has 17 amino acids. Trimming took off 0 bases at V and 0 bases at J, with 13 bases between the two ends. The CDR3 DNA reads as TGTGCCAGCAGCTTAGCGGGGGGGCCTCCTAGCACAGATACGCAGTATTTT. It encodes CASSLAGGPPSTDTQYF.

This chain uses TRBV2 with TRBJ2-6; 9 nucleotides agree with TRBD1. With V trimmed by 7 bases and J by 1 base, 14 bases remained unmatched. The CDR3 has 19 amino acids. In germline, CDR1 is SNHLY, CDR2 FYNNEI. CDR3 residues: CASIGTGGAGGSGANVLTF. The CDR3 nucleotides read TGTGCCAGCATCGGAACAGGGGGCGCGGGCGGGTCTGGGGCCAACGTCCTGACTTTC.

This clone was seen a handful of times. The rearrangement links TRBV9 to TRBJ2-1, with 7 bases that match TRBD2. Germline V gives CDR1 SGDLS, CDR2 YYNGEE. Trimming at V came to 0 bases and at J to 6 bases, leaving 3 bases not matched to a gene. This CDR3 comprises 14 residues. DNA for the CDR3: TGTGCCAGCAGCGTAGGTTGGGAGGGCAATGAGCAGTTCTTC. This encodes CASSVGWEGNEQFF.

The chain uses TRBV5-1 and TRBJ1-1; D unclear. The CDR3 loop spans 12 amino acids. The V and J ends lost 1 base and 9 bases respectively, with 10 bases between them. Germline V gene sequence: CDR1 SGHRS, CDR2 YFSETQ. CDR3 sequence: CASSLHGRQAFF. CDR3 coding DNA: TGCGCCAGCAGCTTGCATGGGAGGCAAGCTTTCTTT.